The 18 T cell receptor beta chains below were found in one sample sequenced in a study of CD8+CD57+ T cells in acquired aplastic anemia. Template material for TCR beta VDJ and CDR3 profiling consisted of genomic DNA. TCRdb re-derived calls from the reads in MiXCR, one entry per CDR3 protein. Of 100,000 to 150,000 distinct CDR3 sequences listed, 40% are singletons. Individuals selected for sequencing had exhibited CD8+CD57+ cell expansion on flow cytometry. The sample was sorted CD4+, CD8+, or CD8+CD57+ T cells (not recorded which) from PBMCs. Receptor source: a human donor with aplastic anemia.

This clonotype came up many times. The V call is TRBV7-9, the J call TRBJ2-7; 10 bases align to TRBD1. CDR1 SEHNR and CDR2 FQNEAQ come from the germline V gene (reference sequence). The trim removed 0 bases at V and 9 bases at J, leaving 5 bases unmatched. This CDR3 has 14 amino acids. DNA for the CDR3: TGTGCCAGCAGCTTAGCGGGGACAGGGGAGGTGCAGTACTTC. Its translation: CASSLAGTGEVQYF.

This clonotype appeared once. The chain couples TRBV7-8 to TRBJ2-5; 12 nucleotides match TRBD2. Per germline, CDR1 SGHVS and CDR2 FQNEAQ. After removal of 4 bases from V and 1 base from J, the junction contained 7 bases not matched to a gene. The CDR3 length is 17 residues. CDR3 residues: CASSSPSGGAVQETQYF. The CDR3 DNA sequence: TGTGCCAGCAGCTCTCCTAGCGGGGGGGCCGTCCAAGAGACCCAGTACTTC.

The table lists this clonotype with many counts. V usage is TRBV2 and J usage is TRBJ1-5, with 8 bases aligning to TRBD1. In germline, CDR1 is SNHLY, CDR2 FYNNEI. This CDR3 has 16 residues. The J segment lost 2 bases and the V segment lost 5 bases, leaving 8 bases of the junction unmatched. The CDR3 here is CASSKTQGAGNQPQHF. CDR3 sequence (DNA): TGTGCCAGCAGTAAAACTCAGGGGGCCGGCAATCAGCCCCAGCATTTT.

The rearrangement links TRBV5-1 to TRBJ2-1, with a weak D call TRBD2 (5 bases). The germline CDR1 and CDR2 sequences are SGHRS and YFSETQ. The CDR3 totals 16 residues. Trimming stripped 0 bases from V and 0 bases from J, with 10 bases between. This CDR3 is CASSLGPGSSYNEQFF. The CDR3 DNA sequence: TGCGCCAGCAGCTTGGGGCCGGGGAGCTCCTACAATGAGCAGTTCTTC.

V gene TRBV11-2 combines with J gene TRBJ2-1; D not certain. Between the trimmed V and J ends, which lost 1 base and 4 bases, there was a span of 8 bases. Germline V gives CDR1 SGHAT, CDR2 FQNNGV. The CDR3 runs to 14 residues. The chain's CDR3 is CASSLVGRYNEQFF. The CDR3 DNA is TGTGCCAGCAGCTTAGTAGGCAGATACAATGAGCAGTTCTTC. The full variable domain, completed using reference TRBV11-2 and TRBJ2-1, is EAGVAQSPRYKIIEKRQSVAFWCNPISGHATLYWYQQILGQGPKLLIQFQNNGVVDDSQLPKDRFSAERLKGVDSTLKIQPAKLEDSAVYLCASSLVGRYNEQFFGPGTRLTVL.

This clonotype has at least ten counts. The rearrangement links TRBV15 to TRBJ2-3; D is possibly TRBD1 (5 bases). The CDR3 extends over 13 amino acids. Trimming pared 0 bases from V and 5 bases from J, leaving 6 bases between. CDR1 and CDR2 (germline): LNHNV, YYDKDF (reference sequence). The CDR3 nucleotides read TGTGCCACCAGCAGAGATCAGGGAGATACGCAGTATTTT. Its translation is CATSRDQGDTQYF.

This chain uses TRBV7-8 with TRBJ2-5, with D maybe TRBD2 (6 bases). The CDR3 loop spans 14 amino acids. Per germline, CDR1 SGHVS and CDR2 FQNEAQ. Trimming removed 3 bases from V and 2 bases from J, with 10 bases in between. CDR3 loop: CASSFGTLQETQYF. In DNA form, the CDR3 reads TGTGCCAGCAGCTTCGGGACTCTACAAGAGACCCAGTACTTC.

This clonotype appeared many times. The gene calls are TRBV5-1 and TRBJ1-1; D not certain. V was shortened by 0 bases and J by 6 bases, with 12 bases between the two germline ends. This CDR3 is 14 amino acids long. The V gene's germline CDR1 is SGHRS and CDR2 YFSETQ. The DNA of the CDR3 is TGCGCCAGCAGCTTGGGGTTCAAGGGTGCTGAAGCTTTCTTT. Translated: CASSLGFKGAEAFF. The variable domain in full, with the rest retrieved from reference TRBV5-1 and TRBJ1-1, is KAGVTQTPRYLIKTRGQQVTLSCSPISGHRSVSWYQQTPGQGLQFLFEYFSETQRNKGNFPGRFSGRQFSNSRSEMNVSTLELGDSALYLCASSLGFKGAEAFFGQGTRLTVV.

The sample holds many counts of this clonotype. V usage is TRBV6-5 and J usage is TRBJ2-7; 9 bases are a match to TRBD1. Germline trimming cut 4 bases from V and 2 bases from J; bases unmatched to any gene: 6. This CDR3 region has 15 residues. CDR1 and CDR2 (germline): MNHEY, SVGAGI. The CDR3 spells CASSSERTGAYEQYV. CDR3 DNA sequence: TGTGCCAGCAGTTCCGAACGGACAGGGGCCTACGAGCAGTACGTC.

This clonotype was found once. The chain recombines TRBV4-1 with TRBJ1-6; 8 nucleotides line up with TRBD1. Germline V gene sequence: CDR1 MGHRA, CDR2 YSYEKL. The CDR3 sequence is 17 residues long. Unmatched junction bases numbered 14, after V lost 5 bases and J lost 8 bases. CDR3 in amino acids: CASSSGGRGLQDSPLHF. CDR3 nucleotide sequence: TGCGCCAGCAGCTCAGGGGGCAGGGGGCTCCAAGATTCACCCCTCCACTTT.

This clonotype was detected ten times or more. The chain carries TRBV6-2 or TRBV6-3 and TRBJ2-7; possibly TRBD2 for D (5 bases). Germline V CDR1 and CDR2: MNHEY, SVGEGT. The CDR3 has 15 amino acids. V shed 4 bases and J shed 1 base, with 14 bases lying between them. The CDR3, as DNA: TGTGCCAGCAGTTCCCAGGACTCACTATCCTACGAGCAGTACTTC. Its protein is CASSSQDSLSYEQYF.

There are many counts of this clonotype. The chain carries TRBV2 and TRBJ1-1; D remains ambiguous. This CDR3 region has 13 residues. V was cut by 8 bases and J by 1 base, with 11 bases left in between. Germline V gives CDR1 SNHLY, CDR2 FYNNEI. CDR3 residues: CASLSDENTEAFF. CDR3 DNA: TGTGCCAGCCTGAGCGACGAGAACACTGAAGCTTTCTTT.

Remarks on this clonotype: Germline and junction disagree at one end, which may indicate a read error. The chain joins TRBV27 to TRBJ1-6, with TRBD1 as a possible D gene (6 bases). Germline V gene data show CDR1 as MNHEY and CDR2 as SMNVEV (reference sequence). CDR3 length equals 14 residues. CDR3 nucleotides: TGTGGCAGCGGGAGGACAGCCTATAATCCACCCCTCCACTTT. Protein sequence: CGSGRTAYNPPLHF.

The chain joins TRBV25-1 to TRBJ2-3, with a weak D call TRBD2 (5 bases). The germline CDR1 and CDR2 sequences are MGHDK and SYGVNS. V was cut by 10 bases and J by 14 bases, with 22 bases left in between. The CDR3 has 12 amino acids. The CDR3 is CATKRTALIPYF. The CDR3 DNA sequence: TGTGCCACCAAGCGGACCGCTCTTATCCCGTATTTT. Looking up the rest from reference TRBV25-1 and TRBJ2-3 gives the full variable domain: EADIYQTPRYLVIGTGKKITLECSQTMGHDKMYWYQQDPGMELHLIHYSYGVNSTEKGDLSSESTVSRIRTEHFPLTLESARPSHTSQYLCATKRTALIPYFGPGTRLTVL.

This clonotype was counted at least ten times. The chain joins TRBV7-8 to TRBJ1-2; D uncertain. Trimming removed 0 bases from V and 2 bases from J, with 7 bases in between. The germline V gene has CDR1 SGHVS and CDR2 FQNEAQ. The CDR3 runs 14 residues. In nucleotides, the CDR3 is TGTGCCAGCAGCTTAGCCGGGGAAAACTATGGCTACACCTTC. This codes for CASSLAGENYGYTF.

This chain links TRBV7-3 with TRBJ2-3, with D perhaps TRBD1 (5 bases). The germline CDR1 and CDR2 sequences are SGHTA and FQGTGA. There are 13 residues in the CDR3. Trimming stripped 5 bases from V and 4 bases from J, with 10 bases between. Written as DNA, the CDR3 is TGTGCCAGCAGCACCCTAGGGGCAGATACGCAGTATTTT. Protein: CASSTLGADTQYF.

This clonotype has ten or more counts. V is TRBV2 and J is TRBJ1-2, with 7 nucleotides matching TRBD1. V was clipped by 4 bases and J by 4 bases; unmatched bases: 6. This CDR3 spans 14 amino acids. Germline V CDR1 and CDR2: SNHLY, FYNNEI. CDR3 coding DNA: TGTGCCAGCAGTGGAGGACAGGTTCCCTATGGCTACACCTTC. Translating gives CASSGGQVPYGYTF.

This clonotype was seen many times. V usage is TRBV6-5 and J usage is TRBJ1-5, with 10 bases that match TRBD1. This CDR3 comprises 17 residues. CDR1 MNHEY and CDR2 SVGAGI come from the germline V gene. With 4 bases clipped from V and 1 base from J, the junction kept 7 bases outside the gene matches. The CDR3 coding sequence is TGTGCCAGCAGTTGGGACAGGGGAGGGTTGAGCAATCAGCCCCAGCATTTT. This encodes CASSWDRGGLSNQPQHF.